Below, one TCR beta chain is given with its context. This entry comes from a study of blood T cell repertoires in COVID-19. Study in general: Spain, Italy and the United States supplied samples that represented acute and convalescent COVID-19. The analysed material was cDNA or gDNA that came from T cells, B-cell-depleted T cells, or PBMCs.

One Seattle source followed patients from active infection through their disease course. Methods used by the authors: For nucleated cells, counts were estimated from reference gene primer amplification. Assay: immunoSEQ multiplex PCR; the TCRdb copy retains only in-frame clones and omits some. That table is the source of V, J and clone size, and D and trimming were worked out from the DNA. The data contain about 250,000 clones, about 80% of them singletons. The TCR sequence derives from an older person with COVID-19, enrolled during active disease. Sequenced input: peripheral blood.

The CDR3 coding sequence is TGTGCCAGCAGCGGGACAGGGGGTTTTCAGCCCCAGCATTTT. Translated, it gives CASSGTGGFQPQHF. The V call is TRBV6-2 or TRBV6-3, the J call TRBJ1-5, with 11 positions matching TRBD1. Germline CDR1 MNHEY, CDR2 SVGEGT. Trimming cost V 6 bases and J 6 bases; bases outside gene matches: 4. CDR3 length equals 14 residues.